Sequencing of this T cell receptor (beta chain) was carried out in a study of blood T cell repertoires in COVID-19. CDR1 MDHEN and CDR2 SYDVKM come from the germline V gene. The J segment lost 11 bases and the V segment lost 8 bases, leaving 19 bases of the junction unmatched. CDR3 length: 17 residues. The protocol was immunoSEQ multiplex PCR, while the TCRdb copy is restricted to in-frame clones and leaves out a portion. The table has about 140,000 clones, around 82% seen once. The chain joins TRBV28 to TRBJ1-6; 9 nucleotides agree with TRBD1. The sample consisted of peripheral blood. The clonotype originates from a human donor in a cohort sampled during active COVID-19. CDR3 protein: CASWGGRSGTGSPPLHF. CDR3 in DNA: TGTGCCAGCTGGGGTGGGAGGTCCGGGACAGGGTCTCCACCCCTCCACTTT.